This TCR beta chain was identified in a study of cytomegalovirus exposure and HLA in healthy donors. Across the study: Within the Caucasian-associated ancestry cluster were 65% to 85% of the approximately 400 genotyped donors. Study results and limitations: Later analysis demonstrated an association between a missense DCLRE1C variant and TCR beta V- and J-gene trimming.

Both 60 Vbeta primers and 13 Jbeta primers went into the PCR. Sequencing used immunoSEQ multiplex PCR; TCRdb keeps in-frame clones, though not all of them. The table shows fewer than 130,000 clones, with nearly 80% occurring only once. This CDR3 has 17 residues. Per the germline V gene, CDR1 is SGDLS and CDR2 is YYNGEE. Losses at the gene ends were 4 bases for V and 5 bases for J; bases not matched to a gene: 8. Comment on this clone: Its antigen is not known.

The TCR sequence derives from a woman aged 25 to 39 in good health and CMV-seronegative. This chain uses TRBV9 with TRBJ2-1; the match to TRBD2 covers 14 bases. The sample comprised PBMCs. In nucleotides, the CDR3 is TGTGCCAGCAGCTCGCGACTAGCGGGAGGGCCGGACAATGAGCAGTTCTTC. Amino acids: CASSSRLAGGPDNEQFF.